Shown below are 20 T cell receptor beta chains from a single sample sequenced in a study of cytomegalovirus exposure and HLA in healthy donors. PCR primers comprised 60 Vbeta and 13 Jbeta primers. Assay: immunoSEQ multiplex PCR; the TCRdb copy retains only in-frame clones and omits some. This table has roughly 120,000 clones, 75% to 85% appearing once. The sequencing sample was made of PBMCs. The receptors derive from a man aged 18 to 35 in good health and CMV-seronegative.

The rearrangement links TRBV6-5 to TRBJ1-4; D is possibly TRBD1 (5 bases). With 2 bases removed from V and 7 bases from J, the gap between germline ends came to 17 bases. The V gene's germline CDR1 is MNHEY and CDR2 SVGAGI. The length of the CDR3 is 16 residues. The CDR3: CASSYVNVPGGEKLFF. CDR3 sequence (DNA): TGTGCCAGCAGTTACGTGAACGTCCCCGGGGGTGAAAAACTGTTTTTT.

The chain recombines TRBV2 with TRBJ2-7; TRBD2 matches at 12 bases. The CDR3 is 16 residues long. Germline CDR1 and CDR2: SNHLY and FYNNEI. The CDR3 nucleotides read TGTGCCAGCAGGGAAGGACTAGCGGGGTCCACCTACGAGCAGTACGTC. Translating gives CASREGLAGSTYEQYV.

The rearrangement joins TRBV6-5 to TRBJ1-2; the match to TRBD1 covers 11 bases. V shed 6 bases, J shed 4 bases, and the junction held 4 bases outside the gene matches. CDR3 size: 14 residues. From germline, CDR1 is MNHEY and CDR2 SVGAGI. The CDR3 reads CASSRDRGIYGYTF. CDR3 nucleotide sequence: TGTGCCAGCAGCCGGGACAGGGGGATCTATGGCTACACCTTC.

The chain employs TRBV25-1 and TRBJ2-5; the match to TRBD1 covers 9 bases. With V trimmed by 7 bases and J by 6 bases, 6 bases remained unmatched. This CDR3 region has 13 residues. The V gene's germline CDR1 is MGHDK and CDR2 SYGVNS. The CDR3 DNA sequence: TGTGCCAGCACCCGAGGACAGGGGCAGACCCAGTACTTC. It is translated as CASTRGQGQTQYF. Full variable domain (remainder filled in from reference TRBV25-1 and TRBJ2-5): EADIYQTPRYLVIGTGKKITLECSQTMGHDKMYWYQQDPGMELHLIHYSYGVNSTEKGDLSSESTVSRIRTEHFPLTLESARPSHTSQYLCASTRGQGQTQYFGPGTRLLVL.

The chain is built from TRBV7-9 and TRBJ2-3; tentatively, D is TRBD2 (6 bases). Between the trimmed V and J ends, which lost 7 bases and 6 bases, there was a span of 11 bases. Germline assignment: CDR1 SEHNR and CDR2 FQNEAQ (reference sequence). CDR3 length: 12 amino acids. CDR3 DNA sequence: TGTGCCAGCATCTCTGGGAGGGATACGCAGTATTTT. Encoded protein: CASISGRDTQYF.

This clone has a single count. This rearrangement joins TRBV7-3 to TRBJ2-5; 7 bases map to TRBD2. J gave up 4 bases and V 5 bases, and 10 bases lay outside the gene matches. This CDR3 is built from 15 residues. Per germline, CDR1 SGHTA and CDR2 FQGTGA. The CDR3 here is CASSGQGGMRETQYF. The CDR3 DNA reads as TGTGCCAGCAGCGGTCAGGGAGGGATGCGAGAGACCCAGTACTTC.

The chain combines TRBV11-2 with TRBJ2-5; a weak D match, TRBD1 (7 bases). The CDR3 is 15 residues long. Germline CDR1 is SGHAT and CDR2 is FQNNGV. The germline V and J ends were trimmed by 4 bases and 0 bases, with 12 bases remaining between them. The CDR3 region is CASSSSGGYQETQYF. CDR3 bases: TGTGCCAGCAGCTCCTCAGGGGGGTACCAAGAGACCCAGTACTTC.

The rearrangement links TRBV28 to TRBJ2-5; 7 bases align to TRBD2. Germline-derived CDR1 and CDR2 are MDHEN and SYDVKM. V lost 6 bases, J lost 2 bases, and 3 bases stayed unmatched. The CDR3 contains 13 residues. CDR3 coding DNA: TGTGCCAGCAGCCAAGCGGGGCAAGAGACCCAGTACTTC. It specifies CASSQAGQETQYF.

The rearrangement joins TRBV7-2 to TRBJ2-7; 10 bases are a match to TRBD2. Germline CDR1 SGHTA, CDR2 FQGNSA. This CDR3 comprises 14 residues. With V trimmed by 5 bases and J by 4 bases, 5 bases remained unmatched. CDR3 DNA: TGTGCCAGCAGCCCCGGGACTAGCGCTTACGAGCAGTACTTC. This translates into CASSPGTSAYEQYF.

The chain combines TRBV19 with TRBJ1-1, with 11 positions matching TRBD1. CDR3 size: 15 residues. V lost 5 bases and J lost 1; bases outside the gene matches: 3. Looked up from germline, CDR1 is LNHDA and CDR2 is SQIVND (reference sequence). DNA for the CDR3: TGTGCCAGTAGTCCAGGACAGGGGGCGAACACTGAAGCTTTCTTT. This sequence encodes CASSPGQGANTEAFF. Based on the CDR3 plus reference TRBV19 and TRBJ1-1, the full variable domain is DGGITQSPKYLFRKEGQNVTLSCEQNLNHDAMYWYRQDPGQGLRLIYYSQIVNDFQKGDIAEGYSVSREKKESFPLTVTSAQKNPTAFYLCASSPGQGANTEAFFGQGTRLTVV.

The chain joins TRBV30 to TRBJ1-5; weak D call: TRBD1 (5 bases). Germline CDR1 GTSNPN, CDR2 SVGIG (reference sequence). V gave up 2 bases and J gave up 0 bases, with 11 bases separating them. The CDR3 totals 15 residues. CDR3 in DNA: TGTGCCTGGAGTTGGGGCGACGGTAGCAATCAGCCCCAGCATTTT. Amino acids: CAWSWGDGSNQPQHF.

The rearrangement joins TRBV6-1 to TRBJ2-2, with 13 bases matching TRBD2. Trimming removed 4 bases from V and 6 bases from J; junction bases left unmatched: 2. CDR1 and CDR2 (germline): MNHNS, SASEGT. The CDR3 extends over 15 amino acids. The CDR3 protein is CASSGTSGSSGELFF. The CDR3 bases are TGTGCCAGCAGTGGGACTAGCGGGAGTTCCGGGGAGCTGTTTTTT.

The V call is TRBV28, the J call TRBJ2-1; 10 bases align to TRBD1. Losses at the gene ends were 7 bases for V and 8 bases for J; bases not matched to a gene: 8. The CDR3 is 14 amino acids. The germline gives CDR1 MDHEN, CDR2 SYDVKM. The CDR3 loop is CASKGTGVVDEQFF. Written as DNA, the CDR3 is TGTGCCAGCAAGGGGACAGGGGTGGTCGATGAGCAGTTCTTC.

This clone appeared a single time. This chain links TRBV5-4 with TRBJ2-3; D gene uncertain. The CDR3 length is 15 residues. The ends were cut back, 2 bases at V and 1 base at J, with 11 bases in the middle. Germline CDR1 SGHNT, CDR2 YYREEE (reference sequence). The CDR3 reads CASSLSSSGTDTQYF. CDR3 nucleotides: TGTGCCAGCAGCTTATCCTCAAGCGGCACAGATACGCAGTATTTT.

The CDR3 loop is CASSKVTYYGYTF. DNA for the CDR3: TGTGCCAGCAGCAAAGTGACATACTATGGCTACACCTTC. The chain joins TRBV21-1 to TRBJ1-2; TRBD1 is taken as the D call from the table, unchecked against the DNA. TRBV21-1 counts as a pseudogene. This CDR3 spans 13 amino acids.

This CDR3 reads CASSIGRGETQYF. Written as DNA, the CDR3 is TGTGCCAGTAGTATAGGAAGGGGTGAGACCCAGTACTTC. V gene TRBV19 combines with J gene TRBJ2-5; a weak D match, TRBD1 (5 bases). Germline assignment: CDR1 LNHDA and CDR2 SQIVND (reference sequence). This CDR3 region has 13 residues. The V gene lost 1 base and the J gene lost 5 bases, with 8 bases spanning the gap.

V usage is TRBV21-1 and J usage is TRBJ2-7; TRBD1, as called in the table, went unchecked against the DNA. TRBV21-1 is classified as a pseudogene. The CDR3 has 21 residues. Here the CDR3 reads CASSSLGGGLDRGLKVSEQYF. The CDR3 bases are TGTGCCAGCAGCTCCCTAGGCGGTGGTTTGGACAGGGGCCTCAAAGTTAGCGAGCAGTACTTC.

This clone was picked up a small number of times. The V and J genes are TRBV6-1 and TRBJ1-6, with D tentatively TRBD1 (5 bases). The germline gives CDR1 MNHNS, CDR2 SASEGT. Deletions cut 7 bases from V and 14 bases from J, with 21 bases between. This CDR3 region has 14 residues. The CDR3 protein is CASTTVGGILALHF. CDR3 coding DNA: TGTGCCAGCACTACCGTGGGGGGGATTCTGGCCCTCCACTTT.

The genes are TRBV9 and TRBJ2-5, with D possibly TRBD2 on 6 matching bases. The length of the CDR3 is 14 residues. V was cut by 0 bases and J by 2 bases, with 8 bases left in between. Per germline, CDR1 SGDLS and CDR2 YYNGEE. The CDR3 DNA follows: TGTGCCAGCAGCGTAGGTGGGACTCAAGAGACCCAGTACTTC. Encoded protein: CASSVGGTQETQYF.

The gene calls are TRBV6-5 and TRBJ1-1, with D unclear. The CDR3 has 15 amino acids. Trimming took off 0 bases at V and 1 base at J, with 9 bases between the two ends. Germline assignment: CDR1 MNHEY and CDR2 SVGAGI. CDR3 loop: CASSYSLHPNTEAFF. CDR3 coding DNA: TGTGCCAGCAGTTACTCGTTACACCCGAACACTGAAGCTTTCTTT.